This entry describes one TCR beta chain. These data come from a study of shared clonotypes between healthy human individuals. For every subset, genomic DNA was evenly distributed across several immunoSEQ plates. The data were produced by immunoSEQ multiplex PCR, yet TCRdb's version contains in-frame clones alone and is incomplete. Among over a million clones listed, around 78% were seen once. The CDR3 covers 17 residues. The germline V gene encodes CDR1 MDHEN and CDR2 SYDVKM. Trimming cost V 5 bases and J 6 bases, with 22 bases left between them. V gene TRBV28 combines with J gene TRBJ2-2; the D gene is possibly TRBD2 (5 bases). Sample: memory CD4+ T cells from PBMCs. The sample's subset: CD45RA-negative fraction. The receptor's source is a man aged 18-30 years in good health. Some clones in this sample may be carry-over from other donors' samples. CDR3 in DNA: TGTGCCAGCAGTCCCTTGGTCCCCACTAGTAGGGCCGGGGAGCTGTTTTTT. It specifies CASSPLVPTSRAGELFF.